These 11 T cell receptor beta chains share one sample of origin, sequenced in a study of cytomegalovirus exposure and HLA in healthy donors. The PCR ran on 60 Vbeta and 13 Jbeta primers. Sequenced by immunoSEQ multiplex PCR; TCRdb stores in-frame clones only, minus some. The repertoire holds 200,000 or so clones, around 73% seen once, with roughly 3% in the top ten. Specimen: PBMCs. The receptors derive from a woman aged 30 to 39 in good health and CMV-seronegative.

The rearrangement joins TRBV15 to TRBJ1-4; 7 positions match TRBD1. The CDR3 length is 13 residues. After removal of 8 bases from V and 4 bases from J, the junction contained 4 bases not matched to a gene. Germline loops: CDR1 LNHNV, CDR2 YYDKDF (reference sequence). The CDR3 DNA follows: TGTGCCACCCCGGGACAGAATAATGAAAAACTGTTTTTT. Its translation: CATPGQNNEKLFF.

V and J are TRBV27 and TRBJ2-6; TRBD1 matches 10 bases. Germline V lookup: CDR1 MNHEY, CDR2 SMNVEV (reference sequence). CDR3 length: 19 amino acids. With 5 bases clipped from V and 0 bases from J, the junction kept 10 bases outside the gene matches. CDR3 nucleotides: TGTGCCAGCAGTCTGGGACAGGGGTTCCTTCGCTCTGGGGCCAACGTCCTGACTTTC. The encoded protein is CASSLGQGFLRSGANVLTF.

The V call is TRBV16, the J call TRBJ1-1; D not certain. V was cut by 4 bases and J by 2 bases, with 14 bases left in between. The CDR3 extends over 15 amino acids. CDR1 is KGHSY, CDR2 FQNENV, per germline. The CDR3 sequence: CASSLPRIGNTEAFF. The CDR3 nucleotides read TGTGCCAGCAGCCTCCCGAGAATCGGTAACACTGAAGCTTTCTTT.

In its sample, this clone was seen a few times. The V gene is TRBV7-5, the J gene TRBJ1-5; the tabulated D call, TRBD1, remains unverified against the DNA. TRBV7-5 corresponds to a pseudogene. CDR3 length: 16 residues. CDR3 residues: CARRDRSRRGNQPQHF. The CDR3 DNA is TGTGCCAGAAGGGACAGATCGAGAAGGGGCAATCAGCCCCAGCATTTT.

This rearrangement joins TRBV2 to TRBJ1-1; 9 nucleotides agree with TRBD1. Germline V gives CDR1 SNHLY, CDR2 FYNNEI. This CDR3 comprises 12 residues. V dropped 5 bases and J dropped 8; count of bases not matched to a gene: 3. CDR3 nucleotide sequence: TGTGCCAGCAGTAATACAGGGGGCGAAGCTTTCTTT. Its protein product is CASSNTGGEAFF.

Concerning this clone itself: The junction departs from the called germline gene at one end, perhaps through a read error. The rearrangement uses TRBV28 and TRBJ1-5; D possibly corresponds to TRBD1 (6 bases). In germline, CDR1 is MDHEN, CDR2 SYDVKM. The CDR3 has 12 residues. The CDR3: CASSSPQGIRYF. In DNA form, the CDR3 reads TGTGCCAGCAGTTCCCCACAGGGAATTCGGTATTTT.

V gene TRBV2 combines with J gene TRBJ1-1; maybe TRBD1 (6 bases). Trimming left V 2 bases short and J 5 bases short, with 12 bases between. The CDR3 runs 14 residues. Germline values: CDR1 SNHLY, CDR2 FYNNEI. This CDR3 reads CASSEWGGRTEAFF. For the CDR3, the DNA is TGTGCCAGCAGTGAATGGGGGGGCCGGACTGAAGCTTTCTTT. Together with reference TRBV2 and TRBJ1-1, the CDR3 gives the full variable domain: EPEVTQTPSHQVTQMGQEVILRCVPISNHLYFYWYRQILGQKVEFLVSFYNNEISEKSEIFDDQFSVERPDGSNFTLKIRSTKLEDSAMYFCASSEWGGRTEAFFGQGTRLTVV.

The chain uses TRBV5-1 and TRBJ2-5; D is possibly TRBD2 (6 bases). The V gene's germline CDR1 is SGHRS and CDR2 YFSETQ. The V gene lost 5 bases and the J gene lost 5 bases, with 19 bases spanning the gap. The CDR3 is 15 amino acids. The CDR3 here is CASRRTLASRETQYF. Written as DNA, the CDR3 is TGCGCCAGCAGACGAACTCTAGCGTCCCGGGAGACCCAGTACTTC.

This clone appeared a single time. The J gene is TRBJ1-2, the V gene TRBV19, with 7 bases identical to TRBD1. The CDR3 extends over 15 amino acids. Germline CDR1 is LNHDA and CDR2 is SQIVND (reference sequence). After removal of 1 base from V and 4 bases from J, the junction contained 6 bases not matched to a gene. The CDR3 nucleotides are TGTGCCAGTAGTATAGCTGAGGGGGCCCCCTATGGCTACACCTTC. The encoded protein is CASSIAEGAPYGYTF.

V usage is TRBV9 and J usage is TRBJ1-1, with D maybe TRBD1 (5 bases). The CDR3 totals 14 residues. Trimming took 1 base from V and 0 from J, leaving 7 bases between them. The germline gives CDR1 SGDLS, CDR2 YYNGEE. The CDR3 DNA follows: TGTGCCAGCAGCGTACAGGGTATGAACACTGAAGCTTTCTTT. It yields the protein CASSVQGMNTEAFF.

The genes are TRBV10-3 and TRBJ2-3; 9 bases are shared with TRBD1. This CDR3 is built from 17 residues. The trim removed 4 bases at V and 3 bases at J, leaving 11 bases unmatched. CDR1 ENHRY and CDR2 SYGVKD come from the germline V gene. The CDR3 DNA reads TGTGCCATCAGTGCACCCCCCGGGACAGGGAAAACAGATACGCAGTATTTT. Translation: CAISAPPGTGKTDTQYF.